This TCR beta chain was sequenced for a study of graft-versus-host responses after intestinal transplantation. Study as a whole: The study gave all recipients anti-thymocyte globulin induction, then tacrolimus and steroids for roughly 3 years.

Study observations and caveats: Where graft-donor T cell macrochimerism was present, patients had high graft-versus-host to host-versus-graft clonal ratios in allografts. The marrow of recipients harbored GvH clones, and ileum or blood showed some of them first. After transplant, early declines in HvG clones were associated with peak levels of circulating GvH clones.

The length of the CDR3 is 15 residues. Trimming shortened V by 7 bases and J by 2 bases, and 17 bases separated the two germline ends. Looked up from germline, CDR1 is MNHNY and CDR2 is SVGAGI (reference sequence). Details on this clone: Antigen specificity is unknown.

Sequencing was performed with immunoSEQ multiplex PCR; in TCRdb, only in-frame clones are kept and a portion is missing. Here the sample spans about 100,000 clones, 75% to 95% being singletons. Material: PBMCs, obtained approximately 470 days after intestinal transplant. The origin of this receptor is a human patient who received an intestinal transplant, so some T cells may come from the graft donor. V usage is TRBV6-6 and J usage is TRBJ1-2; TRBD1 might be the D (5 bases). CDR3 sequence reads: CASTFGTLLNYGYTF. The CDR3 DNA sequence: TGTGCCAGCACATTCGGGACCCTACTCAACTATGGCTACACCTTC.